This T cell receptor (beta chain) is from a study of sequential checkpoint blockade in melanoma. Data came from immunoSEQ multiplex PCR; TCRdb stores just in-frame clones and leaves some out. Among about 27,000 clones listed, roughly 73% were seen once. Treatment of the sample: randomized to nivolumab then ipilimumab (arm A) or the reverse (arm B). Sorted cells were live CD3+CD8+, lacking CD19 and CD56, from PBMCs. The source of this sequence is a human donor with melanoma. Specimen: CD8+ T cells sorted from blood (inferred from file names), collected from a patient given nivolumab and ipilimumab in sequence.

CDR3 sequence reads: CASSMGLWRAEDTQYF. In DNA form, the CDR3 reads TGTGCCAGTAGTATGGGTTTGTGGAGGGCGGAAGATACGCAGTATTTT. The J gene is TRBJ2-3, the V gene TRBV19, with a weak D call TRBD2 (6 bases). V was trimmed by 3 bases and J by 5 bases, leaving 18 bases between them. The germline CDR1 and CDR2 sequences are LNHDA and SQIVND (reference sequence). This CDR3 has 16 residues.